Detailed here is one TCR beta chain. Its specificity is unknown. The sample comes from a study of cytomegalovirus exposure and HLA in healthy donors. Overall study: Of more than 350 genotyped donors, approximately 80% clustered with self-reported Caucasian donors.

Everyone who donated was a healthy bone marrow donor. Use of 60 Vbeta and 13 Jbeta primers characterized the PCR. Measured with immunoSEQ multiplex PCR; TCRdb has only the in-frame clones, and not every one. The sample has about 180,000 clones; around 80% are singletons. The CDR3 has 13 amino acids. The germline V gene has CDR1 SNHLY and CDR2 FYNNEI. V shed 8 bases and J shed 3 bases, with 14 bases lying between them. Study-level findings and limits: Researchers catalogued approximately 170 TCR beta chains as cytomegalovirus-associated. Most observed TCR sequences were rare, whereas some public TCRs were detected in many donors.

The clonotype comes from a girl aged 5-17 years in good health and CMV-seropositive. The rearrangement links TRBV2 to TRBJ2-7; D not certain. The sequenced sample consisted of PBMCs. The DNA for the CDR3 is TGTGCCAGCGTTCGAGCCACCATCTACGAGCAGTACTTC. It translates to CASVRATIYEQYF.